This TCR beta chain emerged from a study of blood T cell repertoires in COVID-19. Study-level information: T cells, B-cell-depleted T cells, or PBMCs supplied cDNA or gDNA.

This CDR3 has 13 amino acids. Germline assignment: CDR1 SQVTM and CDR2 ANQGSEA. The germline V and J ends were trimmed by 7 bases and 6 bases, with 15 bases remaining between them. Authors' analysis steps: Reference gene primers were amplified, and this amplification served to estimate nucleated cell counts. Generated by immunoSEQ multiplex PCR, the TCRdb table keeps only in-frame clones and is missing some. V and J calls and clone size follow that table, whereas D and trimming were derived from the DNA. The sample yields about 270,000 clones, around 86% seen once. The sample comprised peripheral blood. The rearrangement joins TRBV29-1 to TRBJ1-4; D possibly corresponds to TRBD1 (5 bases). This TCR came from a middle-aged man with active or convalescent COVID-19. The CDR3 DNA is TGCAGCGGGGCGACAGTGCAACATGAAAAACTGTTTTTT. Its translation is CSGATVQHEKLFF.